This T cell receptor (beta chain) was identified during a study of T-cell reconstitution after alpha-beta-depleted transplantation in children. Germline-derived CDR1 and CDR2 are SGHTA and FQGNSA. This CDR3 has 14 amino acids. The V gene end was trimmed by 6 bases and the J gene end by 6 bases; junction bases not matched to a gene: 9. TCRbeta library construction was performed incorporating unique molecular identifiers. In TCRdb, the PCR reads were re-called with MiXCR into one record per CDR3 protein. The sample lists about 610,000 distinct CDR3 sequences; roughly a tenth were seen once. This clonotype was sampled from a human donor who donated a stem cell graft to a child with acute myeloid leukemia. The V gene is TRBV7-2, the J gene TRBJ2-7, with TRBD1 matching over 9 bases. The input for sequencing was PBMCs from the stem cell graft donor, taken from the stem cell graft. The CDR3: CASRIGQGHVEQYF. The DNA for the CDR3 is TGTGCCAGCAGAATAGGACAGGGGCACGTCGAGCAGTACTTC. The complete variable domain, with remaining parts taken from reference TRBV7-2 and TRBJ2-7, reads GAGVSQSPSNKVTEKGKDVELRCDPISGHTALYWYRQSLGQGLEFLIYFQGNSAPDKSGLPSDRFSAERTGGSVSTLTIQRTQQEDSAVYLCASRIGQGHVEQYFGPGTRLTVT.